These 20 T cell receptor beta chains were all obtained from the same sample, sequenced in a study of T cells in Graves' hyperthyroidism and ophthalmopathy. The CDR3 regions of TCR beta were amplified from RNA transcripts. Carried out on the TCR CDR3, a first-round RT-PCR used the HTBI primer set. A single record per CDR3 protein comes from TCRdb applying MiXCR to the multiplex PCR reads. The table has hundreds of thousands of distinct CDR3 sequences, around 14% seen once; the top ten hold around 7%. Sequenced: blood. The receptors derive from a woman aged 18-30 years with Graves' hyperthyroidism.

This clonotype was counted many times. The CDR3 sequence is CASSAGTQIGNTGELFF. CDR3 coding DNA: TGTGCCAGCAGTGCCGGGACACAAATAGGGAACACCGGGGAGCTGTTTTTT. The chain combines TRBV6-1 with TRBJ2-2; D is possibly TRBD1 (6 bases). Germline values: CDR1 MNHNS, CDR2 SASEGT. Trimming cost V 4 bases and J 1 base, with 16 bases left between them. This CDR3 contains 17 residues.

This clonotype was detected only a few times. The chain uses TRBV5-1 and TRBJ2-5; D might be TRBD1 (6 bases). Germline V gives CDR1 SGHRS, CDR2 YFSETQ. The CDR3 has 15 amino acids. Trimming removed 4 bases from V and 2 bases from J, with 15 bases in between. The CDR3 region has the DNA TGCGCCAGCAGCATCCAGGGGTTGAGGCAAGAGACCCAGTACTTC. Protein: CASSIQGLRQETQYF.

For this clonotype: A much larger clone differs by one base, so this may be a read error. In nucleotides, the CDR3 is TGTGCCAGCACCGCTACCTCCAGCTCCTACAGTGAGCAGTTCTTC. Its translation is CASTATSSSYSEQFF. V gene TRBV7-2 combines with J gene TRBJ2-1; D is unclear. From germline, CDR1 is SGHTA and CDR2 FQGNSA. There are 15 residues in the CDR3.

This clonotype has ten or more counts. The chain links TRBV2 to TRBJ1-6; D is unresolved. The V end lost 7 bases, the J end lost 0 bases, and 7 bases lay between the germline ends. The germline gives CDR1 SNHLY, CDR2 FYNNEI. There are 14 residues in the CDR3. This CDR3 is CASMGSSYNSPLHF. CDR3 DNA sequence: TGTGCCAGCATGGGTAGCTCCTATAATTCACCCCTCCACTTT.

This clonotype occurred many times. This sequence joins TRBV6-1 and TRBJ1-6, with 10 bases fitting TRBD1. With 4 bases clipped from V and 7 bases from J, the junction kept 1 base outside the gene matches. The length of the CDR3 is 14 residues. From germline, CDR1 is MNHNS and CDR2 SASEGT. CDR3 coding DNA: TGTGCCAGCAGTGGGGGACAGGGGAATTCACCCCTCCACTTT. It codes for CASSGGQGNSPLHF.

Many counts were recorded for this clonotype. The chain links TRBV10-3 to TRBJ2-7; 7 nucleotides align to TRBD1. The CDR3 contains 14 residues. Trimming cost V 3 bases and J 3 bases; bases outside gene matches: 5. CDR1 and CDR2 from the germline V gene are ENHRY and SYGVKD. CDR3 in DNA: TGTGCCATCAGTGATGAGACAGGGTACTACGAGCAGTACTTC. This encodes CAISDETGYYEQYF.

The chain joins TRBV2 to TRBJ2-5; TRBD2 aligns across 8 bases. The ends lost 4 bases at V and 9 bases at J; junction bases unmatched: 10. Germline-derived CDR1 and CDR2 are SNHLY and FYNNEI. The CDR3 consists of 14 residues. The CDR3 reads CASSGLAGRVAQYF. For the CDR3, the DNA is TGTGCCAGCAGTGGCTTAGCGGGGAGGGTGGCCCAGTACTTC. Combining the CDR3 with reference TRBV2 and TRBJ2-5 gives the whole variable domain EPEVTQTPSHQVTQMGQEVILRCVPISNHLYFYWYRQILGQKVEFLVSFYNNEISEKSEIFDDQFSVERPDGSNFTLKIRSTKLEDSAMYFCASSGLAGRVAQYFGPGTRLLVL.

This clonotype was counted between two and nine times. The chain uses TRBV12-3 or TRBV12-4 and TRBJ2-1; D is ambiguous. The CDR3 contains 12 residues. Trimming shortened V by 5 bases and J by 7 bases, and 9 bases separated the two germline ends. The DNA for the CDR3 is TGTGCCAGCAGTAGGTGGGGAAATGAGCAGTTCTTC. Its protein product is CASSRWGNEQFF.

The table lists this clonotype with many counts. The chain joins TRBV4-2 to TRBJ2-3, with TRBD2 matching over 12 bases. This CDR3 is 20 amino acids long. In germline, CDR1 is LGHNA, CDR2 YNFKEQ. The junction had 10 bases not matched to a gene; V was cut back by 0 bases and J by 0 bases. The CDR3 coding sequence is TGTGCCAGCAGCCAAGATGAGGGACTAGCGGGCAGTTCTAGCACAGATACGCAGTATTTT. Amino acid sequence: CASSQDEGLAGSSSTDTQYF.

This clonotype occurred many times. This chain uses TRBV6-1 with TRBJ2-1; TRBD2 matches 13 bases. This CDR3 region has 14 residues. CDR1 is MNHNS, CDR2 SASEGT, per germline. J lost 6 bases, V lost 8 bases, and 4 bases had no gene match. DNA of the CDR3: TGTGCCAGCGGGGGACTAGCGGGGAGCAATGAGCAGTTCTTC. This gives the protein CASGGLAGSNEQFF.

The rearrangement links TRBV28 to TRBJ1-1; D remains ambiguous. The CDR3 sequence is 14 residues long. V was cut by 2 bases and J by 2 bases, with 9 bases left in between. Germline V gene sequence: CDR1 MDHEN, CDR2 SYDVKM. CDR3 sequence (DNA): TGTGCCAGCAGTTTAGTGGCAGTAAACACTGAAGCTTTCTTT. Translated, it gives CASSLVAVNTEAFF.

This clonotype came up a few times. This chain uses TRBV19 with TRBJ1-2; D call uncertain. Germline CDR1 is LNHDA and CDR2 is SQIVND (reference sequence). CDR3 length: 15 amino acids. V gave up 4 bases and J gave up 2 bases, with 14 bases separating them. The chain's CDR3 is CASSTLIRRNYGYTF. For the CDR3, the DNA is TGTGCCAGTAGTACTTTGATCAGGAGGAACTATGGCTACACCTTC.

This clonotype was recorded many times. The V call is TRBV2, the J call TRBJ2-1; D ambiguous. Germline V gene data show CDR1 as SNHLY and CDR2 as FYNNEI. The CDR3 has 15 amino acids. Trimming took 1 base from V and 7 from J, leaving 14 bases between them. This CDR3 reads CASSEEPPDRNEQFF. As DNA, the CDR3 is TGTGCCAGCAGTGAAGAGCCCCCGGATAGGAATGAGCAGTTCTTC.

The table lists this clonotype with many counts. This rearrangement joins TRBV7-6 to TRBJ1-1; D possibly corresponds to TRBD1 (5 bases). Per the germline V gene, CDR1 is SGHVS and CDR2 is FNYEAQ. This CDR3 contains 13 residues. V lost 4 bases, J lost 4 bases, and 10 bases lay in between. For the CDR3, the DNA is TGTGCCAGCAGCTGGGCTGGGGGCACTGAAGCTTTCTTT. Its translation: CASSWAGGTEAFF.

This clonotype was seen at least ten times. The V call is TRBV11-2, the J call TRBJ2-7, with D unresolved. Trimming pared 1 base from V and 6 bases from J, leaving 4 bases between. CDR3 length: 11 amino acids. The germline V gene has CDR1 SGHAT and CDR2 FQNNGV. CDR3 residues: CASSLVGEQYF. The CDR3 region has the DNA TGTGCCAGCAGCTTAGTTGGCGAGCAGTACTTC.

The chain joins TRBV6-1 to TRBJ2-3; 12 bases fit TRBD2. V trimming: 1 base; J trimming: 6 bases; junction bases outside the gene matches: 11. The CDR3 has 18 amino acids. Germline lookup yields CDR1 MNHNS and CDR2 SASEGT. The CDR3 nucleotides are TGTGCCAGCAGTGAAGGGGGGACTAGCGGGCTGATTGACGATACGCAGTATTTT. Its translation: CASSEGGTSGLIDDTQYF.

A few counts support this clonotype. The chain links TRBV2 to TRBJ2-5, with 7 nucleotides matching TRBD2. Germline V gene data show CDR1 as SNHLY and CDR2 as FYNNEI. V was pared by 4 bases and J by 2 bases, with 10 bases of the junction left unmatched. The CDR3 is 16 residues long. The CDR3 here is CASSGGRLALQETQYF. The CDR3 nucleotides are TGTGCCAGCAGTGGGGGTAGACTAGCCCTTCAAGAGACCCAGTACTTC. The full variable domain, its missing parts supplied by reference TRBV2 and TRBJ2-5, is EPEVTQTPSHQVTQMGQEVILRCVPISNHLYFYWYRQILGQKVEFLVSFYNNEISEKSEIFDDQFSVERPDGSNFTLKIRSTKLEDSAMYFCASSGGRLALQETQYFGPGTRLLVL.

V is TRBV7-8 and J is TRBJ1-1, with D possibly TRBD1 on 5 matching bases. Deletions cut 2 bases from V and 0 bases from J, with 16 bases between. Germline assignment: CDR1 SGHVS and CDR2 FQNEAQ. This CDR3 has 17 residues. CDR3 nucleotide sequence: TGTGCCAGCAGCTTACGACACCTACCAGGGATGAACACTGAAGCTTTCTTT. Amino acids: CASSLRHLPGMNTEAFF. Complete variable domain (other parts from reference TRBV7-8 and TRBJ1-1): GAGVSQSPRYKVAKRGQDVALRCDPISGHVSLFWYQQALGQGPEFLTYFQNEAQLDKSGLPSDRFFAERPEGSVSTLKIQRTQQEDSAVYLCASSLRHLPGMNTEAFFGQGTRLTVV.

This clonotype was counted ten times or more. The CDR3 coding sequence is TGCAGTGCCTCGACAGGGGACGAGCAGTACTTC. It codes for CSASTGDEQYF. This chain links TRBV20-1 with TRBJ2-7; 8 bases agree with TRBD1. Germline CDR1 reads DFQATT; CDR2 reads SNEGSKA (reference sequence). After removal of 6 bases from V and 5 bases from J, the junction contained 3 bases not matched to a gene. There are 11 residues in the CDR3.

In this sample, this clonotype turned up many times. This chain links TRBV20-1 with TRBJ2-7; unclear D gene. V was pared by 2 bases and J by 3 bases, with 8 bases between. The CDR3 has 12 residues. Germline CDR1 is DFQATT and CDR2 is SNEGSKA (reference sequence). The CDR3 region is CSARRSFYEQYF. In nucleotides, the CDR3 is TGCAGTGCTAGACGGTCCTTCTACGAGCAGTACTTC.